These T cell receptor beta chains were read from a single sample in a study of regulatory T cells in long-lasting Graves disease. Each CDR3 protein gets one entry after TCRdb re-called the multiplex PCR reads with MiXCR. The table lists around 450,000 distinct CDR3 sequences, about 15% of them singletons. This sample was shared with a second study, whose subject was T cells in Graves' hyperthyroidism and ophthalmopathy.

Material: peripheral blood mononuclear cells (PBMCs), obtained at new diagnosis, from a patient treated with antithyroid drugs. Source of these receptors: a woman in her forties with Graves disease. The CDR3 runs from the conserved cysteine through the conserved F or W. A D gene is named only where the DNA matches it firmly.

j_call v_call d_call cdr3_aa
TRBJ2-7 TRBV7-7 TRBD1 CASSSDRGREQYF
TRBJ2-7 TRBV28 - CASELSGSFYEQYF
TRBJ1-2 TRBV6-5 TRBD1 CASSYSTTGNYGYTF
TRBJ2-3 TRBV5-8 - CASSFSVSDTQYF
TRBJ1-1 TRBV6-1 - CASKPTSGHTEAFF
TRBJ2-7 TRBV10-3 - CAISESASSGYEQYF
TRBJ2-1 TRBV7-9 TRBD1 CASSLGDRGHRDEQFF
TRBJ2-3 TRBV28 - CASSSHYRTDTQYF
TRBJ1-1 TRBV7-8 - CASSLEQHRSAAFF
TRBJ2-1 TRBV4-3 TRBD2 CASSQKAGGLRPFF
TRBJ2-1 TRBV11-3 - CASSLIGTVGNEQFF
TRBJ2-5 TRBV7-8 - CASRPRAKETQYF
TRBJ1-3 TRBV20-1 - CSARAPGRRNTIYF
TRBJ1-5 TRBV12-3/TRBV12-4 - CASSLTLGQPQHF
TRBJ2-2 TRBV6-5 - CASSYPSTGPNTGELFF
TRBJ1-6 TRBV4-3 - CASSRQGGENSPLHF
TRBJ1-1 TRBV3-1 - CASRTGRNTEAFF
TRBJ1-6 TRBV4-1 - CASRPRMDSPLHF
TRBJ2-3 TRBV13 TRBD2 CVSSLGLAGGTDTQYF
TRBJ1-1 TRBV28 - CASSRGYTEAFF
TRBJ2-1 TRBV7-9 TRBD2 CASSLGTSPHEQFF
TRBJ2-7 TRBV7-2 TRBD1 CASSFRDRAHEQYF
TRBJ2-1 TRBV3-1 - CASSPGPQTNEQFF
TRBJ2-1 TRBV7-9 TRBD2 CASSPNPGLAVNEQFF
TRBJ2-3 TRBV20-1 - CSAIFRTDTQYF
TRBJ2-7 TRBV18 TRBD2 CASSPAGETYEQYF
TRBJ2-1 TRBV27 - CASSPSGGSYNEQFF
TRBJ2-7 TRBV5-1 TRBD2 CASSLGLAGYHEQYF
TRBJ2-5 TRBV11-2 TRBD1 CASSTRQGVYLGETQYF
TRBJ2-5 TRBV15 TRBD1 CATSRSGTEETQYF
TRBJ2-2 TRBV10-3 - CAISEASGTGELFF
TRBJ2-3 TRBV5-1 - CASSGTAGDTQYF
TRBJ2-3 TRBV6-1 TRBD1 CASRTYGTGDTDTQYF
TRBJ2-1 TRBV28 TRBD1 CASSSGQSLYNEQFF
TRBJ1-1 TRBV11-2 TRBD1 CASSFGTGGHTEAFF
TRBJ2-1 TRBV2 TRBD2 CASSGPLTSGKGSEQFF
TRBJ2-7 TRBV28 TRBD1 CASSLTPGRGPSYEQYF
TRBJ2-5 TRBV24-1 - CATMGGNQETQYF
TRBJ1-5 TRBV27 - CASGRTDHSNQPQHF
TRBJ2-5 TRBV10-3 TRBD2 CATSRTSAQETQYF
TRBJ1-4 TRBV20-1 - CSVYGAEKLFF
TRBJ2-4 TRBV6-2/TRBV6-3 TRBD1 CASSYSGQGAGAKNIQYF
TRBJ1-6 TRBV12-3/TRBV12-4 TRBD1 CASSSPDRAPPTLHF
TRBJ2-7 TRBV5-1 - CASSRSSGPYEQYF
TRBJ2-5 TRBV6-2/TRBV6-3 TRBD2 CASSYSGLAGETKAETQYF
TRBJ2-5 TRBV19 TRBD2 CASSRRQLAEFGETQYF
TRBJ1-1 TRBV18 - CASSPDQGYAEAFF
TRBJ1-4 TRBV6-1 - CASSLQSTNEKLFF
TRBJ2-5 TRBV30 TRBD1 CAWDRAQETQYF
TRBJ2-4 TRBV2 - CASGSGELGNIQYF
TRBJ1-4 TRBV28 TRBD1 CASSPPRQGGPKNEKLFF
TRBJ2-6 TRBV7-9 - CASTFTRGVSGANVLTF
TRBJ1-4 TRBV7-8 - CASSPEGYNEKLFF
TRBJ2-7 TRBV7-3 - CASSVVALGYEQYF
TRBJ2-7 TRBV20-1 TRBD2 CSASLAGNLYEQYF
TRBJ2-1 TRBV6-5 TRBD2 CASSYGTSGLNEQFF
TRBJ2-5 TRBV20-1 TRBD1 CSAQDRGIQETQYF
TRBJ1-1 TRBV5-6 - CASSVLRRVNTEAFF
TRBJ2-7 TRBV4-1 - CASSQIGISYEQYF